One T cell receptor beta chain is described in this entry. These data are taken from a study of cytomegalovirus exposure and HLA in healthy donors. V lost 5 bases, J lost 5 bases, and 4 bases stayed unmatched. This CDR3 region has 15 residues. Germline CDR1 reads LNHDA; CDR2 reads SQIVND (reference sequence). Primers for the PCR totalled 60 Vbeta and 13 Jbeta. TCRdb's copy holds only in-frame clones and misses some; the assay was immunoSEQ multiplex PCR. The sample lists about 160,000 clones, around 76% occurring once. The clonotype was recovered from a female donor in good health and CMV-seronegative. The sequencing sample was made of PBMCs. This rearrangement joins TRBV19 to TRBJ2-7; 15 positions match TRBD2. CDR3 bases: TGTGCCAGTAGTTCGAGGACTAGCGGGAGGGACGAGCAGTACTTC. Its protein product is CASSSRTSGRDEQYF.